The 28 T cell receptor beta chains listed next were all sequenced from one sample in a study of OX40 agonist ivuxolimab in advanced cancers. Sequencing was performed with immunoSEQ multiplex PCR; in TCRdb, only in-frame clones are kept and a portion is missing. The repertoire consists of tens of thousands of clones, with more than 80% occurring once and the leading ten covering about 7.7%. The starting material was CD4+ or CD8+ T cells sorted from blood, obtained in a trial of the OX40 agonist ivuxolimab. These receptor sequences come from an adult with an advanced solid tumor such as melanoma, head and neck, liver or kidney cancer.

The J gene is TRBJ2-5, the V gene TRBV12-5; TRBD1 matches at 8 bases. The end of the DNA aligns better with TRBJ2-7, so the J call may be wrong. CDR1 LGHNT and CDR2 FRNRAP come from the germline V gene. The CDR3 runs to 14 residues. CDR3 coding DNA: TGTGCTAGTGGTTTGCGGGACAGGCCCTACGAGCAGTACTTC. Its translation: CASGLRDRPYEQYF.

This clone occurred once. V usage is TRBV27 and J usage is TRBJ2-4, with TRBD1 as a possible D gene (6 bases). V was trimmed by 0 bases and J by 0 bases, leaving 9 bases between them. The CDR3 runs to 16 residues. CDR1 and CDR2 from the germline V gene are MNHEY and SMNVEV (reference sequence). The CDR3 loop is CASSLSPGVAKNIQYF. Written as DNA, the CDR3 is TGTGCCAGCAGTTTATCCCCAGGGGTAGCCAAAAACATTCAGTACTTC.

On this clone: The same CDR3 arises from other DNA sequences in this sample as well. In DNA, the CDR3 is TGTGCCAGCTCACCCCAAGAGACCCAGTACTTC. Protein product: CASSPQETQYF. The rearrangement joins TRBV18 to TRBJ2-5; D ambiguous. Trimming pared 3 bases from V and 1 base from J, leaving 0 bases between. This CDR3 is 11 amino acids long. Germline V gene sequence: CDR1 KGHSH, CDR2 LQKENI.

The chain joins TRBV6-5 to TRBJ1-1; TRBD1 agrees at 8 bases. CDR3 length: 14 residues. Germline loops: CDR1 MNHEY, CDR2 SVGAGI. J was trimmed by 5 bases and V by 5 bases; bases with no gene match: 7. The CDR3 loop is CASSTDREGTEAFF. The CDR3 coding sequence is TGTGCCAGCAGTACGGACAGGGAGGGTACTGAAGCTTTCTTT.

V and J are TRBV7-9 and TRBJ1-4; D is uncertain. The CDR3 runs to 13 residues. Per the germline V gene, CDR1 is SEHNR and CDR2 is FQNEAQ (reference sequence). V lost 4 bases and J 5 bases, leaving 8 bases between the germline ends. The CDR3 is CASSSAPNEKLFF. The CDR3 nucleotides are TGTGCCAGCAGCTCGGCCCCAAATGAAAAACTGTTTTTT.

This sequence joins TRBV27 and TRBJ1-5; 8 bases are a match to TRBD1. The length of the CDR3 is 14 residues. Germline CDR1 is MNHEY and CDR2 is SMNVEV (reference sequence). V was clipped by 4 bases and J by 3 bases; unmatched bases: 2. CDR3 DNA sequence: TGTGCCAGCAGTTGGACAGGGTTCAATCAGCCCCAGCATTTT. It codes for CASSWTGFNQPQHF.

The chain recombines TRBV14 with TRBJ2-7; the match to TRBD2 covers 8 bases. The J segment lost 2 bases and the V segment lost 2 bases, leaving 2 bases of the junction unmatched. Looked up from germline, CDR1 is SGHDN and CDR2 is FVKESK. The CDR3 spans 14 residues. DNA of the CDR3: TGTGCCAGCAGCCAAACTAGCGGTGCCTACGAGCAGTACTTC. This codes for CASSQTSGAYEQYF.

The chain is built from TRBV18 and TRBJ2-5; TRBD2 might be the D (5 bases). CDR1 KGHSH and CDR2 LQKENI come from the germline V gene. The CDR3 extends over 14 amino acids. The V and J ends lost 3 bases and 2 bases respectively, with 10 bases between them. CDR3 protein: CASSPGMDQETQYF. CDR3 bases: TGTGCCAGCTCACCCGGGATGGATCAAGAGACCCAGTACTTC.

A single count supports this clone. This chain's CDR3 is CASSDAGPFYEQYF. In DNA form, the CDR3 reads TGTGCCAGCAGTGACGCGGGCCCCTTCTACGAGCAGTACTTC. The genes are TRBV2 and TRBJ2-7, with a weak D call TRBD2 (5 bases). The CDR3 covers 14 residues. V lost 3 bases and J lost 3, with 12 bases in between. Germline values: CDR1 SNHLY, CDR2 FYNNEI.

This chain connects TRBV19 to TRBJ1-2, with TRBD1 identical over 9 bases. The CDR3 runs to 12 residues. Germline assignment: CDR1 LNHDA and CDR2 SQIVND (reference sequence). The junction had 5 bases not matched to a gene; V was cut back by 5 bases and J by 10 bases. The CDR3 region is CASSLGTGPYTF. The CDR3 nucleotides are TGTGCCAGTAGTCTCGGGACAGGGCCCTACACCTTC.

CDR3: CASSLKAAGSTDTQYF. The CDR3 nucleotides are TGTGCCAGCAGCTTAAAAGCAGCGGGTAGCACAGATACGCAGTATTTT. The chain employs TRBV7-3 and TRBJ2-3, with D perhaps TRBD2 (6 bases). The CDR3 has 16 amino acids. Trimming removed 1 base from V and 0 bases from J, with 11 bases in between. The V gene's germline CDR1 is SGHTA and CDR2 FQGTGA.

This chain links TRBV5-4 with TRBJ1-2, with 7 bases fitting TRBD1. CDR1 and CDR2 from the germline V gene are SGHNT and YYREEE (reference sequence). Germline trimming cut 4 bases from V and 6 bases from J; bases unmatched to any gene: 9. This CDR3 is 14 amino acids long. The CDR3 DNA follows: TGTGCCAGCAGCACTAGGGGGCGGGAAGATGGCTACACCTTC. Its translation is CASSTRGREDGYTF.

The chain couples TRBV6-1 to TRBJ2-1; D possibly uses TRBD1 or TRBD2 (6 bases each). The V end was cut by 5 bases, the J end by 7 bases, with 15 bases between. In germline, CDR1 is MNHNS, CDR2 SASEGT. There are 14 residues in the CDR3. The CDR3 region is CASSLQRGANEQFF. DNA for the CDR3: TGTGCCAGCAGTCTCCAAAGGGGGGCAAATGAGCAGTTCTTC.

Relative to its sample, this clone is medium-sized. Other DNA sequences in this specimen translate into the identical CDR3. The V call is TRBV6-1, the J call TRBJ2-5; 12 nucleotides match TRBD2. The ends lost 2 bases at V and 2 bases at J; junction bases unmatched: 0. The CDR3 sequence is 15 residues long. The germline V gene has CDR1 MNHNS and CDR2 SASEGT. CDR3 loop: CASSELAGGQETQYF. DNA for the CDR3: TGTGCCAGCAGTGAACTAGCGGGAGGGCAAGAGACCCAGTACTTC.

This chain connects TRBV7-9 to TRBJ2-7; D is unclear. Trimming shortened V by 0 bases and J by 3 bases, and 12 bases separated the two germline ends. The CDR3 has 15 amino acids. CDR1 is SEHNR and CDR2 is FQNEAQ in the germline V gene (reference sequence). CDR3 in amino acids: CASSLAPGFGYEQYF. Written as DNA, the CDR3 is TGTGCCAGCAGCTTAGCGCCCGGGTTCGGCTACGAGCAGTACTTC. Full variable domain (missing parts from reference TRBV7-9 and TRBJ2-7): DTGVSQNPRHKITKRGQNVTFRCDPISEHNRLYWYRQTLGQGPEFLTYFQNEAQLEKSRLLSDRFSAERPKGSFSTLEIQRTEQGDSAMYLCASSLAPGFGYEQYFGPGTRLTVT.

This clone is a singleton in its sample. J is TRBJ2-1 and V is TRBV2; 11 nucleotides align to TRBD1. J was trimmed by 5 bases and V by 9 bases; bases with no gene match: 6. This CDR3 contains 14 residues. Germline assignment: CDR1 SNHLY and CDR2 FYNNEI. The CDR3, as DNA: TGTGCCAGGCGGGACAGGGGGGAAAACAATGAGCAGTTCTTC. Translated, it gives CARRDRGENNEQFF.

V is TRBV19 and J is TRBJ2-7; 12 bases map to TRBD1. Germline CDR1 LNHDA, CDR2 SQIVND (reference sequence). The V and J ends lost 4 bases and 7 bases, in that order; junction bases with no gene match: 5. The CDR3 covers 14 residues. CDR3 sequence reads: CASSRGQGAGEQYF. DNA for the CDR3: TGTGCCAGTAGTAGGGGACAGGGGGCTGGGGAGCAGTACTTC.

The J gene is TRBJ1-6, the V gene TRBV6-4; no reliable D call. Trimming shortened V by 6 bases and J by 14 bases, and 11 bases separated the two germline ends. The CDR3 has 11 residues. The germline CDR1 and CDR2 sequences are MRHNA and SNTAGT. This CDR3 reads CASSPSSALHF. The DNA of the CDR3 is TGTGCCAGCAGCCCGAGTTCGGCCCTCCACTTT.

V gene TRBV4-2 combines with J gene TRBJ1-2, with a weak D call TRBD1 (6 bases). Germline CDR1 is LGHNA and CDR2 is YNFKEQ. With 3 bases removed from V and 2 bases from J, the gap between germline ends came to 10 bases. This CDR3 has 14 residues. The CDR3 DNA reads TGTGCCAGCAGCCACCCGGACAGCAACTATGGCTACACCTTC. It translates to CASSHPDSNYGYTF.

This chain links TRBV9 with TRBJ2-5, with TRBD1 identical over 7 bases. Germline V CDR1 and CDR2: SGDLS, YYNGEE. The J segment lost 0 bases and the V segment lost 0 bases, leaving 2 bases of the junction unmatched. CDR3 size: 15 residues. This chain's CDR3 is CASSVGTGNQETQYF. CDR3 sequence (DNA): TGTGCCAGCAGCGTAGGGACAGGTAACCAAGAGACCCAGTACTTC.

The V and J genes are TRBV5-6 and TRBJ2-5; 11 bases agree with TRBD2. The J call may be mistaken, given a closer DNA end match to TRBJ2-7. The germline gives CDR1 SGHDT, CDR2 YYEEEE. The CDR3 loop spans 16 amino acids. CDR3 region: CASSLGTSGALYEQYF. The CDR3 DNA follows: TGTGCCAGCAGCCTCGGGACTAGCGGAGCTTTATACGAGCAGTACTTC.

Here the CDR3 reads CASSEVPHELGGYTF. CDR3 DNA sequence: TGTGCCAGCAGTGAAGTCCCTCATGAGTTAGGGGGCTACACCTTC. The rearrangement links TRBV6-1 to TRBJ1-2; D call uncertain. This CDR3 has 15 amino acids. V gave up 1 base and J gave up 8 bases, with 17 bases separating them. CDR1 is MNHNS and CDR2 is SASEGT in the germline V gene.

The V call is TRBV5-1, the J call TRBJ2-7; 9 bases agree with TRBD1. The CDR3 extends over 15 amino acids. Trimming removed 0 bases from V and 4 bases from J; junction bases left unmatched: 5. Germline lookup yields CDR1 SGHRS and CDR2 YFSETQ. The CDR3 bases are TGCGCCAGCAGCTTGGCCTTGGACAGGGGATACGAGCAGTACTTC. It translates to CASSLALDRGYEQYF.

This chain connects TRBV25-1 to TRBJ1-3; no firm D call. Deletions cut 6 bases from V and 4 bases from J, with 13 bases between. Germline V lookup: CDR1 MGHDK, CDR2 SYGVNS. CDR3 size: 14 residues. CDR3 nucleotide sequence: TGTGCCAGCAGACCTACCCCTCTGGGAAACACCATATATTTT. Its protein is CASRPTPLGNTIYF.

This chain joins TRBV7-6 and TRBJ2-5, with TRBD1 identical over 8 bases. Per germline, CDR1 SGHVS and CDR2 FNYEAQ. This CDR3 has 15 amino acids. The V segment lost 3 bases and the J segment 1 base; nucleotides outside the gene matches: 4. This chain's CDR3 is CASSLGGQVQETQYF. CDR3 nucleotide sequence: TGTGCCAGCAGCTTGGGGGGACAGGTCCAAGAGACCCAGTACTTC.

J is TRBJ2-5 and V is TRBV7-9; 8 bases fit TRBD2. The CDR3 consists of 14 residues. V shed 2 bases, J shed 5 bases, and the junction held 4 bases outside the gene matches. Germline CDR1 and CDR2: SEHNR and FQNEAQ (reference sequence). For the CDR3, the DNA is TGTGCCAGCAGCTTAAGATTAGCGGGGGAGACCCAGTACTTC. Amino acid sequence: CASSLRLAGETQYF.

The rearrangement links TRBV13 to TRBJ2-3; 13 bases match TRBD2. CDR3 length: 16 amino acids. CDR1 and CDR2 (germline): PRHDT, FYEKMQ (reference sequence). Trimming took 5 bases from V and 4 from J; bases not matched to a gene: 6. The CDR3 sequence is CASSQTSGRAADTQYF. The CDR3 region has the DNA TGTGCCAGCAGCCAAACTAGCGGGAGGGCTGCAGATACGCAGTATTTT. The entire variable domain, with the rest obtained from reference TRBV13 and TRBJ2-3, is as follows: AAGVIQSPRHLIKEKRETATLKCYPIPRHDTVYWYQQGPGQDPQFLISFYEKMQSDKGSIPDRFSAQQFSDYHSELNMSSLELGDSALYFCASSQTSGRAADTQYFGPGTRLTVL.

The V gene is TRBV12-2, the J gene TRBJ2-1; the listed D gene, TRBD1, was not tested against the DNA. TRBV12-2 is reported as a pseudogene. This CDR3 region has 17 residues. The CDR3 bases are TGTGCAAGTCGCCAAAGGGGGACGCTCCCTCTCCTCGCGGCGCAGTTCTTC. This codes for CASRQRGTLPLLAAQFF.